This T cell receptor (beta chain) was obtained from a study of regulatory T cells in long-lasting Graves disease. Study-wide results and caveats: Lower TCR diversity was seen in persistent Graves' patients than in newly diagnosed ones.

Time point here: newly diagnosed GD, antithyroid drugs for less than 3 months. From PBMCs, RNA was extracted and then used to make the TCR library. Arm-PCR of CDR3 regions and iRepertoire HTBI primers were the basis on which TCR beta libraries were built. Each CDR3 protein is one row after TCRdb ran MiXCR on the multiplex PCR reads. The sample contains about 560,000 distinct CDR3 sequences, approximately 16% of which appear only once. The CDR3 is 15 residues long. In germline, CDR1 is MGHRA, CDR2 YSYEKL. V was cut by 4 bases and J by 7 bases, with 17 bases left in between. This clonotype was recorded a few times. Antigen unknown. A further study also used this sample, focusing on T cells in Graves' hyperthyroidism and ophthalmopathy. That report adds: Most thyroid clonotypes expanded above 0.001 were also detected in blood.

The chain employs TRBV4-1 and TRBJ1-5; a possible D gene is TRBD1 (5 bases). This TCR was sampled from a man aged 18 to 30 with Graves disease. Here the sequenced sample was peripheral blood mononuclear cells (PBMCs), taken at new diagnosis, from a patient treated with antithyroid drugs. The CDR3 reads CASSPGRGFGQPQHF. The CDR3, as DNA: TGCGCCAGCAGCCCCGGACGGGGCTTTGGGCAGCCCCAGCATTTT.